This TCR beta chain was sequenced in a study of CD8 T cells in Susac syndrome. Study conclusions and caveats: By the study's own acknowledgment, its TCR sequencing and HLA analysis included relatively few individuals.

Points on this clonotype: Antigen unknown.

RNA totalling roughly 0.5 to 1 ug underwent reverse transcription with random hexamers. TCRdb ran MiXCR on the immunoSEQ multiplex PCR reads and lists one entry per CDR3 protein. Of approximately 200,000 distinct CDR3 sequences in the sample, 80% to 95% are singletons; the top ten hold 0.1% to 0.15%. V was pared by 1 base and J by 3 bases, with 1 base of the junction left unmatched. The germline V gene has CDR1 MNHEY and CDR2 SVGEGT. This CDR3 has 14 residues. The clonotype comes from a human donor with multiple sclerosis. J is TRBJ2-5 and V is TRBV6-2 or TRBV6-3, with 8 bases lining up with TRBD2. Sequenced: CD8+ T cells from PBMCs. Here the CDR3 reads CASSYLREEETQYF. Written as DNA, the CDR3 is TGTGCCAGCAGTTACTTGCGGGAGGAAGAGACCCAGTACTTC.